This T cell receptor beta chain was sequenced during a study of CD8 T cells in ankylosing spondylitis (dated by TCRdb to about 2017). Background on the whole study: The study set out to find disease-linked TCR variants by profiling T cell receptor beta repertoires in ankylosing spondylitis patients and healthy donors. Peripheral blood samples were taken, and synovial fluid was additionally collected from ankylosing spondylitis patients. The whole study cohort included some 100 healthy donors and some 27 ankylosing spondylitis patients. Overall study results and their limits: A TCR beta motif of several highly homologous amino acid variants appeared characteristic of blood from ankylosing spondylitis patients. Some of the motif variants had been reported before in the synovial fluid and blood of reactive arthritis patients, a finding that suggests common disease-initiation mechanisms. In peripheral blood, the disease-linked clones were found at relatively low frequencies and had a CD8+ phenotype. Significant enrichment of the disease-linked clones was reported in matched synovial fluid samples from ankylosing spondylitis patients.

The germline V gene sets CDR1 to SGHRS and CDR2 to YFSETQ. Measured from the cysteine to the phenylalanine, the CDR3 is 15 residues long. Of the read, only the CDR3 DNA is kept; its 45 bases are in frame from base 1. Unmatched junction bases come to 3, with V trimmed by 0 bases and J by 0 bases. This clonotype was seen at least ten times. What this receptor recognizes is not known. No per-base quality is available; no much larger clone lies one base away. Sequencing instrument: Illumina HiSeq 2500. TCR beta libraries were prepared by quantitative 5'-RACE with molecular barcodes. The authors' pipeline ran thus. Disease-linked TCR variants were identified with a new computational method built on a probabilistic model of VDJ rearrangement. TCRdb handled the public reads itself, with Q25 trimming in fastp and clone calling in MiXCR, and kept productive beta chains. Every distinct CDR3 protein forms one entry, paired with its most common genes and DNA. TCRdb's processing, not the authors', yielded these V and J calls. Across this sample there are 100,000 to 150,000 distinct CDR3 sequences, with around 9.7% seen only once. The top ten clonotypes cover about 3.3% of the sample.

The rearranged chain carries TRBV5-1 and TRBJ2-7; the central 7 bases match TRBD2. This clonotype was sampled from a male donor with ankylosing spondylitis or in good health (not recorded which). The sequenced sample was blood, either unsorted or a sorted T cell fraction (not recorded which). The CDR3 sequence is CASSLVAGFSYEQYF. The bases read TGCGCCAGCAGCTTGGTAGCGGGTTTCTCCTACGAGCAGTACTTC.